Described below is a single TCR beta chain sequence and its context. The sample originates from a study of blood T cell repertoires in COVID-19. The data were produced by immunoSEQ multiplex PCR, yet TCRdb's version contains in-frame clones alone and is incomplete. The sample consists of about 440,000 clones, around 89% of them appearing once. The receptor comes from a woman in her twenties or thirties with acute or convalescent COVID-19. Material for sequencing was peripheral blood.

In DNA form, the CDR3 reads TGTGCCAGCAGTGACAGAGATATCTATGGCTACACCTTC. Its translation is CASSDRDIYGYTF. The chain links TRBV28 to TRBJ1-2, with a possible D match to TRBD1 (5 bases). The CDR3 loop spans 13 amino acids. CDR1 MDHEN and CDR2 SYDVKM come from the germline V gene. V was pared by 5 bases and J by 4 bases, with 11 bases between.